One and the same sample provided the 11 T cell receptor beta chains below, sequenced in a study of T cell responses to AZD1222 COVID-19 vaccine. The repertoire was sequenced with immunoSEQ multiplex PCR; TCRdb's copy has only in-frame clones and lacks some. The sample shows 150,000 to 180,000 clones, 75% to 90% of them seen only once. The sample here was peripheral blood, taken 28 days after the second AZD1222 dose. The receptors here all came from an adult who received the AZD1222 COVID-19 vaccine.

J is TRBJ1-1 and V is TRBV7-2, with 7 bases that match TRBD1. The CDR3 is 11 residues long. From germline, CDR1 is SGHTA and CDR2 FQGNSA. Trimming removed 4 bases from V and 11 bases from J; junction bases left unmatched: 4. The CDR3 DNA is TGTGCCAGCAGCTCGGGACAGATCGCTTTCTTT. It yields the protein CASSSGQIAFF.

This clone was seen only once. The gene calls are TRBV12-5 and TRBJ2-2; 9 positions agree with TRBD1. The germline gives CDR1 LGHNT, CDR2 FRNRAP. The CDR3 has 15 residues. The ends lost 6 bases at V and 7 bases at J; junction bases unmatched: 9. DNA of the CDR3: TGTGCTAGTGGCCCCCGGGACAGGGATATCGGGGAGCTGTTTTTT. This gives the protein CASGPRDRDIGELFF.

The genes are TRBV20-1 and TRBJ1-1, with 7 bases identical to TRBD1. The CDR3 is 12 amino acids. Trimming took 3 bases from V and 7 from J; bases not matched to a gene: 5. The germline gives CDR1 DFQATT, CDR2 SNEGSKA (reference sequence). This chain's CDR3 is CSASNRGLEAFF. The CDR3 DNA sequence: TGCAGTGCTAGTAACAGGGGCCTTGAAGCTTTCTTT.

CDR3 sequence (DNA): TGTGCCAGCAGTACCTCGGGACAGGGTTCTAGCGAGCAGTACTTC. This gives the protein CASSTSGQGSSEQYF. The rearrangement links TRBV28 to TRBJ2-7; TRBD1 matches 9 bases. V lost 5 bases, J lost 6 bases, and 11 bases stayed unmatched. The CDR3 has 15 residues. Germline lookup yields CDR1 MDHEN and CDR2 SYDVKM.

This clone showed up just a few times. Other DNA variants within this sample encode the same CDR3. This chain joins TRBV5-6 and TRBJ2-3; D gene uncertain. This CDR3 region has 11 residues. Germline CDR1 and CDR2: SGHDT and YYEEEE. Trimming took 3 bases from V and 3 from J, leaving 2 bases between them. The CDR3 bases are TGTGCCAGCAGCTCGACAGATACGCAGTATTTT. It yields the protein CASSSTDTQYF.

This clone has only one observation. This chain connects TRBV5-1 to TRBJ1-5, with D tentatively TRBD1 (5 bases). Germline CDR1 SGHRS, CDR2 YFSETQ. This CDR3 is built from 15 residues. Trimming removed 4 bases at V and 7 bases at J, with 18 bases between. CDR3 nucleotides: TGCGCCAGCAGCCCAACTGGACAAACGGGGCAGCCCCAGCATTTT. Translated: CASSPTGQTGQPQHF.

The chain joins TRBV28 to TRBJ1-6; possible D gene TRBD1, 6 bases. CDR3 length: 13 residues. The germline V gene has CDR1 MDHEN and CDR2 SYDVKM. The germline V and J ends were trimmed by 8 bases and 8 bases, with 13 bases remaining between them. CDR3 sequence (DNA): TGTGCCAGCCTTAGACAGGATTATTCACCCCTCCACTTT. Residues: CASLRQDYSPLHF. Variable domain in full (rest from reference TRBV28 and TRBJ1-6): DVKVTQSSRYLVKRTGEKVFLECVQDMDHENMFWYRQDPGLGLRLIYFSYDVKMKEKGDIPEGYSVSREKKERFSLILESASTNQTSMYLCASLRQDYSPLHFGNGTRLTVT.

This clone occurred once. The chain couples TRBV19 to TRBJ2-1, with 8 nucleotides matching TRBD2. Germline CDR1 LNHDA, CDR2 SQIVND (reference sequence). The CDR3 has 18 residues. V lost 3 bases and J lost 5; bases outside the gene matches: 15. CDR3: CASSIYRGGGRRDNEQFF. CDR3 bases: TGTGCCAGTAGTATTTATCGGGGCGGCGGGAGGAGGGACAATGAGCAGTTCTTC.

V gene TRBV18 combines with J gene TRBJ2-2, with 8 bases matching TRBD2. The J segment lost 0 bases and the V segment lost 0 bases, leaving 0 bases of the junction unmatched. Germline V CDR1 and CDR2: KGHSH, LQKENI. The CDR3 sequence is 16 residues long. The chain's CDR3 is CASSPPSGANTGELFF. In DNA form, the CDR3 reads TGTGCCAGCTCACCACCTAGCGGGGCGAACACCGGGGAGCTGTTTTTT.

The V gene is TRBV4-3, the J gene TRBJ2-7; maybe TRBD1 (5 bases). CDR3 length equals 13 residues. Trimming left V 0 bases short and J 5 bases short, with 8 bases between. In germline, CDR1 is LGHNA, CDR2 YSLEER. CDR3 protein: CASSQEGRDEQYF. The CDR3, as DNA: TGCGCCAGCAGCCAAGAAGGCAGGGACGAGCAGTACTTC.

The gene calls are TRBV25-1 and TRBJ2-7; 10 nucleotides match TRBD1. This CDR3 has 12 residues. The V gene's germline CDR1 is MGHDK and CDR2 SYGVNS. The ends lost 8 bases at V and 7 bases at J; junction bases unmatched: 5. The CDR3 spells CASRQGAWEQYF. CDR3 sequence (DNA): TGTGCCAGCCGACAGGGGGCGTGGGAGCAGTACTTC.